Below are 25 T cell receptor beta chains sequenced from a single sample in a study of human T cells and chemical hapten exposure. The time point was: patch test 3, about 24 weeks after DPC sensitization. Treatment reported: therapeutic diphenylcyclopropenone sensitization with weekly scalp DPC. In TCRdb, the RACE reads were re-called with MiXCR into one record per CDR3 protein. Counted here are tens of thousands of distinct CDR3 sequences, 10% to 15% occurring once; the ten biggest clones make up 5.7%. The sample in question was whole blood, obtained in connection with sensitization to the hapten diphenylcyclopropenone (DPC). These receptors came from a woman between 45 and 60 years old with alopecia areata. Some clones in this sample may be carry-over from other donors' samples.

In its sample, this clonotype was seen many times. The rearrangement links TRBV12-3 or TRBV12-4 to TRBJ1-5; a possible D gene is TRBD1 (6 bases). Trimming removed 1 base at V and 0 bases at J, with 16 bases between. The CDR3 has 18 amino acids. The CDR3 loop is CASSLESDRPYSNQPQHF. The DNA for the CDR3 is TGTGCCAGCAGTTTAGAGTCTGACAGGCCCTATAGCAATCAGCCCCAGCATTTT.

V usage is TRBV5-1 and J usage is TRBJ1-1, with D tentatively TRBD1 (5 bases). Germline V gives CDR1 SGHRS, CDR2 YFSETQ. This CDR3 spans 13 amino acids. V was cut by 4 bases and J by 6 bases, with 13 bases left in between. CDR3 amino acids: CASSRLRGSEAFF. The CDR3 DNA follows: TGCGCCAGCAGCAGATTAAGGGGCTCTGAAGCTTTCTTT. The variable domain in full, with the rest retrieved from reference TRBV5-1 and TRBJ1-1, is KAGVTQTPRYLIKTRGQQVTLSCSPISGHRSVSWYQQTPGQGLQFLFEYFSETQRNKGNFPGRFSGRQFSNSRSEMNVSTLELGDSALYLCASSRLRGSEAFFGQGTRLTVV.

In this sample, this clonotype turned up many times. The J gene is TRBJ1-1, the V gene TRBV30; tentatively, D is TRBD1 (5 bases). Looked up from germline, CDR1 is GTSNPN and CDR2 is SVGIG (reference sequence). V shed 7 bases and J shed 5 bases, with 23 bases lying between them. This CDR3 is built from 15 residues. This CDR3 is CASTGTIAWGTEAFF. DNA of the CDR3: TGTGCCTCGACCGGGACCATCGCATGGGGGACTGAAGCTTTCTTT. Using reference TRBV30 and TRBJ1-1 for the parts outside the CDR3, the full variable domain is SQTIHQWPATLVQPVGSPLSLECTVEGTSNPNLYWYRQAAGRGLQLLFYSVGIGQISSEVPQNLSASRPQDRQFILSSKKLLLSDSGFYLCASTGTIAWGTEAFFGQGTRLTVV.

This clonotype was observed a handful of times. V usage is TRBV11-2 and J usage is TRBJ2-1; the D is unclear. Germline assignment: CDR1 SGHAT and CDR2 FQNNGV. The CDR3 length is 14 residues. Trimming cost V 3 bases and J 1 base, with 7 bases left between them. CDR3 loop: CASSFLGSYNEQFF. For the CDR3, the DNA is TGTGCCAGCAGCTTCCTCGGTTCCTACAATGAGCAGTTCTTC.

The V gene is TRBV20-1, the J gene TRBJ2-7, with 10 positions matching TRBD1. With 2 bases clipped from V and 3 bases from J, the junction kept 7 bases outside the gene matches. This CDR3 has 15 amino acids. CDR1 is DFQATT, CDR2 SNEGSKA, per germline (reference sequence). In DNA, the CDR3 is TGCAGTGCTAGATCCGGGACAGGGGATGTCTACGAGCAGTACTTC. Protein sequence: CSARSGTGDVYEQYF.

This clonotype was observed at least ten times. The gene calls are TRBV11-2 and TRBJ2-3, with 13 bases aligning to TRBD2. The CDR3 spans 16 residues. The V gene end was trimmed by 5 bases and the J gene end by 5 bases; junction bases not matched to a gene: 7. Looked up from germline, CDR1 is SGHAT and CDR2 is FQNNGV. The CDR3 DNA is TGTGCCAGCAGCCCTGGACTAGCGGGGGAGGGAGATACGCAGTATTTT. This translates into CASSPGLAGEGDTQYF. The full variable domain, rest sourced from reference TRBV11-2 and TRBJ2-3, is EAGVAQSPRYKIIEKRQSVAFWCNPISGHATLYWYQQILGQGPKLLIQFQNNGVVDDSQLPKDRFSAERLKGVDSTLKIQPAKLEDSAVYLCASSPGLAGEGDTQYFGPGTRLTVL.

The sample holds many counts of this clonotype. The genes are TRBV6-4 and TRBJ1-1; D gene uncertain. This CDR3 comprises 16 residues. Germline CDR1 and CDR2: MRHNA and SNTAGT. V lost 2 bases and J lost 4, with 17 bases in between. CDR3 bases: TGTGCCAGCAGTGACGCGGTCGGACCTCGAGGCACTGAAGCTTTCTTT. It specifies CASSDAVGPRGTEAFF.

The chain uses TRBV12-5 and TRBJ1-1; tentative D call: TRBD1 (5 bases). Looked up from germline, CDR1 is LGHNT and CDR2 is FRNRAP. V gave up 6 bases and J gave up 11 bases, with 19 bases separating them. The CDR3 runs to 13 residues. The CDR3: CASGRDLTRRAFF. The CDR3, as DNA: TGTGCTAGTGGACGGGACCTTACCCGGCGGGCTTTCTTT.

This clonotype turned up a few times. This chain uses TRBV16 with TRBJ1-1; D may be TRBD1 (5 bases). The germline V gene has CDR1 KGHSY and CDR2 FQNENV. The CDR3 runs to 14 residues. Deletions cut 5 bases from V and 1 base from J, with 11 bases between. The DNA for the CDR3 is TGTGCCAGCAGCTCCCTTGACAGGAACACTGAAGCTTTCTTT. Protein sequence: CASSSLDRNTEAFF.

The rearrangement links TRBV25-1 to TRBJ2-1; tentatively, D is TRBD1 or TRBD2 (5 bases each). This CDR3 spans 13 amino acids. CDR1 and CDR2 from the germline V gene are MGHDK and SYGVNS. Trimming cost V 4 bases and J 6 bases, with 10 bases left between them. Here the CDR3 DNA reads TGTGCCAGCAGTGTGCCGGGACCCAATGAGCAGTTCTTC. Residues: CASSVPGPNEQFF.

In this sample, this clonotype turned up many times. The V gene is TRBV29-1, the J gene TRBJ2-1; D unclear. This CDR3 region has 14 residues. V shed 7 bases and J shed 1 base, with 14 bases lying between them. Germline-derived CDR1 and CDR2 are SQVTM and ANQGSEA. The CDR3 region is CSAIRSSSYNEQFF. In DNA form, the CDR3 reads TGCAGCGCGATTAGGAGCTCGTCCTACAATGAGCAGTTCTTC.

This clonotype was observed many times. CDR3 loop: CASSFRSGRRADEQFF. For the CDR3, the DNA is TGTGCCAGCAGTTTCAGAAGCGGGAGAAGGGCGGATGAGCAGTTCTTC. The V gene is TRBV12-3 or TRBV12-4, the J gene TRBJ2-1, with 8 bases aligning to TRBD2. This CDR3 comprises 16 residues. V shed 3 bases and J 8 bases; nucleotides not matched to a gene: 12.

In its sample, this clonotype was seen many times. V usage is TRBV13 and J usage is TRBJ1-2; D remains unclear. The CDR3 has 14 residues. V gave up 5 bases and J gave up 8 bases, with 18 bases separating them. Germline V gives CDR1 PRHDT, CDR2 FYEKMQ (reference sequence). CDR3 sequence: CASSRSGILRGYTF. The CDR3, as DNA: TGTGCCAGCAGCCGTTCGGGGATTCTGCGAGGCTACACCTTC.

CDR3 amino acids: CASIYSRGISHGYQPQHF. The CDR3 DNA follows: TGTGCCAGCATCTACTCAAGGGGCATATCACACGGCTATCAGCCCCAGCATTTT. This chain uses TRBV6-5 with TRBJ1-5; D is perhaps TRBD1 (5 bases). V dropped 7 bases and J dropped 5 bases, with 27 bases sitting between them. The CDR3 totals 18 residues. Per germline, CDR1 MNHEY and CDR2 SVGAGI.

This clonotype was counted ten times or more. The chain carries TRBV10-3 and TRBJ1-2; D remains unclear. The length of the CDR3 is 12 residues. Germline CDR1 and CDR2: ENHRY and SYGVKD. Trimming left V 10 bases short and J 0 bases short, with 9 bases between. The chain's CDR3 is CATRTANYGYTF. The CDR3 nucleotides read TGTGCCACCCGGACGGCTAACTATGGCTACACCTTC.

This clonotype was seen a few times. This chain joins TRBV3-1 and TRBJ2-7; TRBD2 matches at 7 bases. CDR1 and CDR2 from the germline V gene are LGHDT and YNNKEL (reference sequence). Losses at the gene ends were 1 base for V and 2 bases for J; bases not matched to a gene: 5. This CDR3 contains 15 residues. CDR3 coding DNA: TGTGCCAGCAGCCAAGGGGCGGGGGAAACCTACGAGCAGTACTTC. This sequence encodes CASSQGAGETYEQYF.

This clonotype was counted ten times or more. This chain joins TRBV27 and TRBJ2-7; weak D call: TRBD1 (6 bases). Germline lookup yields CDR1 MNHEY and CDR2 SMNVEV (reference sequence). V was pared by 5 bases and J by 1 base, with 18 bases between. The CDR3 covers 16 residues. The CDR3: CASSRFSGTQSYEQYF. The CDR3 DNA sequence: TGTGCCAGCAGTCGATTTTCCGGGACACAATCCTACGAGCAGTACTTC.

The chain combines TRBV28 with TRBJ2-1; 13 nucleotides line up with TRBD2. The germline CDR1 and CDR2 sequences are MDHEN and SYDVKM. Losses at the gene ends were 4 bases for V and 7 bases for J; bases not matched to a gene: 4. CDR3 size: 15 residues. CDR3 protein: CASSSPLAGGNEQFF. DNA for the CDR3: TGTGCCAGCAGTTCCCCACTAGCGGGGGGGAATGAGCAGTTCTTC.

The gene calls are TRBV5-1 and TRBJ1-1, with TRBD1 matching 7 bases. Looked up from germline, CDR1 is SGHRS and CDR2 is YFSETQ. The CDR3 totals 16 residues. V shed 4 bases and J 4 bases; nucleotides not matched to a gene: 13. The CDR3 bases are TGCGCCAGCAGCCCCCGTCCGGGACAGATTGTCACTGAAGCTTTCTTT. This sequence encodes CASSPRPGQIVTEAFF.

At least ten counts were recorded for this clonotype. CDR3 loop: CSARDIARVGGSEQYF. The CDR3 nucleotides are TGCAGTGCTAGAGATATAGCTAGAGTCGGGGGGTCCGAGCAGTACTTC. The chain has TRBV20-1 and TRBJ2-7; 7 bases align to TRBD2. The CDR3 spans 16 residues. Germline CDR1 reads DFQATT; CDR2 reads SNEGSKA (reference sequence). The junction had 14 bases not matched to a gene; V was cut back by 0 bases and J by 6 bases.

The chain links TRBV25-1 to TRBJ1-6; D gene uncertain. The germline V gene has CDR1 MGHDK and CDR2 SYGVNS. Trimming stripped 6 bases from V and 6 bases from J, with 12 bases between. The CDR3 has 14 amino acids. The CDR3 reads CASRGLGVNSPLHF. CDR3 nucleotides: TGTGCCAGCAGAGGGTTGGGAGTTAATTCACCCCTCCACTTT.

The CDR3 DNA is TGTGCCAGTAGTATACTTAGCGGAAGGGAAGTCGTGTTTGAGCAGTTCTTC. This sequence encodes CASSILSGREVVFEQFF. The genes are TRBV19 and TRBJ2-1, with D possibly TRBD2 on 6 matching bases. CDR1 LNHDA and CDR2 SQIVND come from the germline V gene (reference sequence). CDR3 length equals 17 residues. V was pared by 2 bases and J by 9 bases, with 23 bases between.

This clonotype came up a few times. The chain uses TRBV29-1 and TRBJ2-1; TRBD2 aligns across 10 bases. Per germline, CDR1 SQVTM and CDR2 ANQGSEA. The V gene end was trimmed by 5 bases and the J gene end by 7 bases; junction bases not matched to a gene: 2. CDR3 length equals 12 residues. The CDR3 reads CSVFSGRNEQFF. As DNA, the CDR3 is TGCAGCGTTTTTAGCGGGAGGAATGAGCAGTTCTTC.

The V and J genes are TRBV12-3 or TRBV12-4 and TRBJ2-3; weak D call: TRBD2 (5 bases). The CDR3 has 17 amino acids. V lost 0 bases to trimming and J lost 2 bases, with 15 bases between them. In DNA, the CDR3 is TGTGCCAGCAGTTTAGCGCATGGCGGGCTCTACACAGATACGCAGTATTTT. Encoded protein: CASSLAHGGLYTDTQYF.

This clonotype was recorded many times. V gene TRBV10-3 combines with J gene TRBJ1-1; no clear D gene. The V and J ends lost 6 bases and 4 bases respectively, with 18 bases between them. Germline V gives CDR1 ENHRY, CDR2 SYGVKD. The CDR3 runs to 15 residues. CDR3 loop: CAIRPGRTLSTEAFF. The DNA of the CDR3 is TGTGCCATCAGACCCGGACGGACCCTGAGCACTGAAGCTTTCTTT.